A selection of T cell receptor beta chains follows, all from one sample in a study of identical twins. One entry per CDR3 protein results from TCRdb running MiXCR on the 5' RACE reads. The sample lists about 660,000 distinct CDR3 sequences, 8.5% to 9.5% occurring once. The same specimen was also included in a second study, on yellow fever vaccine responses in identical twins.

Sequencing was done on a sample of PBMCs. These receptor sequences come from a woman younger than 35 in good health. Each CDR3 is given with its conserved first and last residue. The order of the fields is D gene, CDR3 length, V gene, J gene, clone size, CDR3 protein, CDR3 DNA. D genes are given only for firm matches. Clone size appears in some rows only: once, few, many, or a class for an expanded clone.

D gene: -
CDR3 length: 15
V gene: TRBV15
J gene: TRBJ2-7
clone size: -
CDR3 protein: CATSMSRGSSYEQYF
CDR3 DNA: TGTGCCACCAGCATGTCACGGGGGTCCTCCTACGAGCAGTACTTC

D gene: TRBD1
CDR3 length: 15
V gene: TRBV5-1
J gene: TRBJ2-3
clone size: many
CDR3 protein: CASSLGGQGPDTQYF
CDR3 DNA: TGCGCCAGCAGCTTGGGGGGACAGGGGCCAGATACGCAGTATTTT

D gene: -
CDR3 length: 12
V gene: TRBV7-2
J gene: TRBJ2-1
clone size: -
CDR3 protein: CASSAFSGEQFF
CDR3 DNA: TGTGCCAGCAGCGCATTCAGCGGAGAGCAGTTCTTC

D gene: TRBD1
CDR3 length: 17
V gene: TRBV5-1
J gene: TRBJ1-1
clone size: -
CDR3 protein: CASSPGQGGSGHFEAFF
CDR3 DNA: TGCGCCAGCAGCCCGGGACAGGGGGGCTCTGGGCATTTTGAAGCTTTCTTT

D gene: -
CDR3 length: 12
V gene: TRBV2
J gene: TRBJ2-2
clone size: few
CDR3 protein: CASSIGVGELFF
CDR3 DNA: TGTGCCAGCAGTATAGGGGTCGGGGAGCTGTTTTTT

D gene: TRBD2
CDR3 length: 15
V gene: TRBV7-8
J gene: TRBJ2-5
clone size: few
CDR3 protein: CASNNPGGAWETQYF
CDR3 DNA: TGTGCCAGCAACAACCCGGGGGGGGCTTGGGAGACCCAGTACTTC

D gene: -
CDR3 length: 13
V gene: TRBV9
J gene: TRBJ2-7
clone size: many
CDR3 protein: CASSVAGTYEQYF
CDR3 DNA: TGTGCCAGCAGCGTAGCTGGAACGTACGAGCAGTACTTC

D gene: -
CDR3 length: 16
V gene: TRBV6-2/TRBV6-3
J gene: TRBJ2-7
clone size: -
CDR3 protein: CASSYERDKISYEQYF
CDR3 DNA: TGTGCCAGCAGTTACGAGAGGGACAAAATTTCCTACGAGCAGTACTTC

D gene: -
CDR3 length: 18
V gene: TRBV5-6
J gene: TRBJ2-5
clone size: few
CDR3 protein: CASSLVPDMAMYQETQYF
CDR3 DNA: TGTGCCAGCAGCTTGGTTCCCGACATGGCGATGTACCAAGAGACCCAGTACTTC

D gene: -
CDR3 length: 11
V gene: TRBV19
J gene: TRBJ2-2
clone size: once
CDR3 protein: CPSSFSGELFF
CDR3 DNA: TGTCCCAGTAGTTTCTCCGGGGAGCTGTTTTTT

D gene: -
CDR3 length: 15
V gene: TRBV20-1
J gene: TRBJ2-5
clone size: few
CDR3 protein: CSARDWVRIQETQYF
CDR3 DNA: TGCAGTGCTAGAGATTGGGTCAGAATCCAAGAGACCCAGTACTTC

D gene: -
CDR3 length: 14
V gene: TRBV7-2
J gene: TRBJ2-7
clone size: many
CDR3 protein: CASSLSQGPYEQYF
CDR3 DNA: TGTGCCAGCAGCTTAAGTCAGGGCCCATACGAGCAGTACTTC

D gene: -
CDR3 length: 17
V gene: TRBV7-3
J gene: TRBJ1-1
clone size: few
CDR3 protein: CASSSLHLDSMNTEAFF
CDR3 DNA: TGTGCCAGCAGCTCGCTGCATCTGGACAGCATGAACACTGAAGCTTTCTTT

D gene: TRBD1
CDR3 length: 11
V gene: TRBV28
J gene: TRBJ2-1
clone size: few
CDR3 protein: CASSLRQGLFF
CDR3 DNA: TGTGCCAGCAGTTTACGACAGGGTCTGTTCTTC

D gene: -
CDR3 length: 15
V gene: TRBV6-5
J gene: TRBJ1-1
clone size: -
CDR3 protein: CASSYIGGSVTEAFF
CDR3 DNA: TGTGCCAGCAGTTACATAGGGGGTTCGGTCACTGAAGCTTTCTTT

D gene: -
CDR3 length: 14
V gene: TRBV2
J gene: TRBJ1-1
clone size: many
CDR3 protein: CASSVQLGNTEAFF
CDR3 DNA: TGTGCCAGCAGTGTTCAGTTGGGGAACACTGAAGCTTTCTTT

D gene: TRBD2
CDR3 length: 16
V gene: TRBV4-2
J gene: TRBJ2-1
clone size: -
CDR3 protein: CASTLAGGPSDNEQFF
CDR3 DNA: TGTGCCAGCACCTTAGCGGGAGGGCCGTCTGACAATGAGCAGTTCTTC

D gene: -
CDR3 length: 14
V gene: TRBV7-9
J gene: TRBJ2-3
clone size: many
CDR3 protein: CASSARANTDTQYF
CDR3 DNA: TGTGCCAGCAGCGCACGGGCCAACACAGATACGCAGTATTTT

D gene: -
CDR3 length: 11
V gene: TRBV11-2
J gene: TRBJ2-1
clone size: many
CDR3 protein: CASSKGPKQFF
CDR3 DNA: TGTGCCAGCAGCAAGGGACCGAAGCAGTTCTTC

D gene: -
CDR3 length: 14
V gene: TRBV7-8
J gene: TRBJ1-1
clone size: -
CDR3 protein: CASSSAGTPTEAFF
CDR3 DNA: TGTGCCAGCAGCTCCGCCGGGACTCCCACTGAAGCTTTCTTT

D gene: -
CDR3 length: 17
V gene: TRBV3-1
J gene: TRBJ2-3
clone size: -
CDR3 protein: CASSQIGMGLVRDTQYF
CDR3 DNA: TGTGCCAGCAGCCAAATCGGTATGGGACTTGTAAGGGATACGCAGTATTTT

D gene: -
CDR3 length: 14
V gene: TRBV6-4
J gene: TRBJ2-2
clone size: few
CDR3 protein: CASSDSGRTGELFF
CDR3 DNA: TGTGCCAGCAGTGACTCGGGAAGGACCGGGGAGCTGTTTTTT

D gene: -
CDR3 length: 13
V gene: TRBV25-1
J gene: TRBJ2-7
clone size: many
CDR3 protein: CASREAGWRKQYF
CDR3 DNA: TGTGCCAGCAGGGAGGCAGGGTGGCGGAAACAGTACTTC

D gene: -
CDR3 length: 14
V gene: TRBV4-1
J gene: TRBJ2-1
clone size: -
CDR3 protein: CASSQDRRGREQFF
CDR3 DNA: TGCGCCAGCAGCCAAGATCGCAGGGGTCGAGAGCAGTTCTTC

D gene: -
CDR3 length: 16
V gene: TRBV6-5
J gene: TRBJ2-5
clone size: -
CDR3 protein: CASSYVRPGAGETQYF
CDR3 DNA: TGTGCCAGCAGTTACGTACGGCCCGGGGCGGGGGAGACCCAGTACTTC

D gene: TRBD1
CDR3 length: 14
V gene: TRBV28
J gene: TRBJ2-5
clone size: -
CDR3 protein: CASSEGQLKGTQYF
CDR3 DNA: TGTGCCAGCAGTGAGGGACAGCTCAAGGGGACCCAGTATTTC

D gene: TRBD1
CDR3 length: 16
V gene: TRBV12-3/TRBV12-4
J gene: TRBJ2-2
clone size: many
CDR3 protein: CASRSDRERSTGELFF
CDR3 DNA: TGTGCCAGCAGATCCGACAGGGAAAGAAGCACCGGGGAGCTGTTTTTT

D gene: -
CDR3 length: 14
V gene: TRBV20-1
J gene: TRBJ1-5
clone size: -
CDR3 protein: CSARAGLGNQPQHF
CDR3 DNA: TGCAGTGCTAGGGCGGGGCTTGGAAATCAGCCCCAGCATTTT

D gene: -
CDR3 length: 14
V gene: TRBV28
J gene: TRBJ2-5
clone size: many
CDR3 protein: CASSRSSGEETQYF
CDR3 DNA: TGTGCCAGCAGTCGATCGTCGGGGGAAGAGACCCAGTACTTC

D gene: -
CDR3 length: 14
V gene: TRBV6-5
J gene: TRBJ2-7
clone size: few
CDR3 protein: CASSSSTLTREQYF
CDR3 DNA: TGTGCCAGCAGTTCTTCTACCCTCACCCGCGAGCAGTACTTC

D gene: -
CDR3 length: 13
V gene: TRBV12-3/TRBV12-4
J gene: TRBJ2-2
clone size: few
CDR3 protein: CASRTQGPGELFF
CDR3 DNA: TGTGCCAGCAGAACACAGGGTCCCGGGGAGCTGTTTTTT

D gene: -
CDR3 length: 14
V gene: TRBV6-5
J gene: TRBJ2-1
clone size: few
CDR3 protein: CASSPRRAAHEQFF
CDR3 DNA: TGTGCCAGCAGTCCTCGAAGGGCAGCCCATGAGCAGTTCTTC

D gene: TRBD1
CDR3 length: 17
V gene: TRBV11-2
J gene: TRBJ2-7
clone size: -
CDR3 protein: CATAPMPNDRVYYEQYF
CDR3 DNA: TGTGCCACCGCGCCCATGCCGAACGACAGGGTTTACTACGAGCAGTACTTC

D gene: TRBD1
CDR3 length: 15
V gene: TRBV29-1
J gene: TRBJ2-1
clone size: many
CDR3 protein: CSVEDSGTGYNEQFF
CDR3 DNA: TGCAGCGTTGAAGATTCCGGGACAGGGTACAATGAGCAGTTCTTC

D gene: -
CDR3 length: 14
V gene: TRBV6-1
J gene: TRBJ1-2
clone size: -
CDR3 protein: CASSGKAGDYGYTF
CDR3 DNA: TGTGCCAGCAGTGGGAAAGCAGGGGATTATGGCTACACCTTC

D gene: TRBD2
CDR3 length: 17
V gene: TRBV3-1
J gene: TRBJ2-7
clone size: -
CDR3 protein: CASSQDNRLAGDYEQYF
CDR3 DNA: TGTGCCAGCAGCCAAGATAACAGGTTAGCGGGAGACTACGAGCAGTACTTC

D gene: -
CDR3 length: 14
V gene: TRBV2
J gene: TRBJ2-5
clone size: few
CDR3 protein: CASRLARNQETQYF
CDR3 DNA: TGTGCCAGCAGGCTCGCCAGGAACCAAGAGACCCAGTACTTC

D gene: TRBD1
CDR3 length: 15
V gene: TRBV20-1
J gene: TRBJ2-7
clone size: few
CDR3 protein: CSARDPQGATYEQYF
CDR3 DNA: TGCAGTGCTAGAGATCCCCAGGGGGCTACATACGAGCAGTACTTC

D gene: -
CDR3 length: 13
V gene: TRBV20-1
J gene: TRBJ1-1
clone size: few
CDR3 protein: CSARDPAYTEAFF
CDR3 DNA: TGCAGTGCTAGAGACCCGGCATACACTGAAGCTTTCTTT

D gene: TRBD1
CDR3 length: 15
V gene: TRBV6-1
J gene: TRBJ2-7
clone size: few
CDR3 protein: CASSTGTGLPYEQYF
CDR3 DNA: TGTGCCAGCAGTACCGGGACAGGGTTACCCTACGAGCAGTACTTC

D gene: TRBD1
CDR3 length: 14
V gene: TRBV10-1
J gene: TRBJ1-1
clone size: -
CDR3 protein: CASSGSGGYTEAFF
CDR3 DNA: TGCGCCAGCAGTGGCTCAGGGGGCTACACTGAAGCTTTCTTT

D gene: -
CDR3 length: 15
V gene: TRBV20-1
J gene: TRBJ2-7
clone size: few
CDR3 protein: CSAGDLQGVHYEQYF
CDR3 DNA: TGCAGTGCTGGAGACCTCCAGGGAGTTCACTACGAGCAGTACTTC

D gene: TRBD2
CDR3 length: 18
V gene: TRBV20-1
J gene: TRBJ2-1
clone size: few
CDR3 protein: CSARDPGVREGLGGEQFF
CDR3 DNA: TGCAGTGCTAGAGATCCGGGGGTTAGGGAGGGCCTGGGCGGTGAGCAGTTCTTC

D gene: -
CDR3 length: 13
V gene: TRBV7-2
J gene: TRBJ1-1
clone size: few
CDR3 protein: CASCWTENTEAFF
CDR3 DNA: TGTGCCAGTTGTTGGACAGAAAACACTGAAGCTTTCTTT

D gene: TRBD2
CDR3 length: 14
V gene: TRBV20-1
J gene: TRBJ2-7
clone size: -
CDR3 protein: CSASSRTSKNEQYF
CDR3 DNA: TGCAGTGCTAGTAGCCGGACTAGCAAAAACGAGCAGTACTTC

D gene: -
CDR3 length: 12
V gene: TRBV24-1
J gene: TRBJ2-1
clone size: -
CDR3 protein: CATRGQYNEQFF
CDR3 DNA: TGTGCCACCAGAGGACAGTACAATGAGCAGTTCTTC

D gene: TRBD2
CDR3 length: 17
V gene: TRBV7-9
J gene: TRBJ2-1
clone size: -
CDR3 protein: CASSSGPLAGGSNEQFF
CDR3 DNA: TGTGCCAGCAGCTCGGGTCCTTTAGCGGGAGGGTCCAATGAGCAGTTCTTC

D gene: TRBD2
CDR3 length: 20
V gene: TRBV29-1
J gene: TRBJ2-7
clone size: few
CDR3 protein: CSVVTDNRGLAGGTHYEQYF
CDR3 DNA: TGCAGCGTTGTGACTGATAATAGGGGACTAGCGGGAGGTACACACTACGAGCAGTACTTC

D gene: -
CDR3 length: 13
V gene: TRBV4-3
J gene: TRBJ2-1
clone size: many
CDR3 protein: CASSQGRGNEQFF
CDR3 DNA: TGCGCCAGCAGCCAAGGTCGTGGGAATGAGCAGTTCTTC

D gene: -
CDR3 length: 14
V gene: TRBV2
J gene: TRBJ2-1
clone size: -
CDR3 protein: CASSPGPLPSEQFF
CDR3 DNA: TGTGCCAGCAGCCCGGGACCCTTACCCAGTGAGCAGTTCTTC

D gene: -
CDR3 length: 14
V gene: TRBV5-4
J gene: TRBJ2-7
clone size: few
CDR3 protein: CASSPPYGSYEQYF
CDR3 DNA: TGTGCCAGCAGCCCCCCCTATGGGTCCTACGAGCAGTACTTC

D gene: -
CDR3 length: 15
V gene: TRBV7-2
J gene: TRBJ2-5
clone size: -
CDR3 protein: CASSPRDSAWETQYF
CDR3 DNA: TGTGCCAGCAGTCCCCGGGACTCGGCCTGGGAGACCCAGTACTTC

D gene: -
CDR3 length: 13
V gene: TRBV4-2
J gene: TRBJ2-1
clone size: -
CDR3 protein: CASSLERLNEQFF
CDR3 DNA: TGTGCCAGCAGCTTAGAGCGGTTAAATGAGCAGTTCTTC